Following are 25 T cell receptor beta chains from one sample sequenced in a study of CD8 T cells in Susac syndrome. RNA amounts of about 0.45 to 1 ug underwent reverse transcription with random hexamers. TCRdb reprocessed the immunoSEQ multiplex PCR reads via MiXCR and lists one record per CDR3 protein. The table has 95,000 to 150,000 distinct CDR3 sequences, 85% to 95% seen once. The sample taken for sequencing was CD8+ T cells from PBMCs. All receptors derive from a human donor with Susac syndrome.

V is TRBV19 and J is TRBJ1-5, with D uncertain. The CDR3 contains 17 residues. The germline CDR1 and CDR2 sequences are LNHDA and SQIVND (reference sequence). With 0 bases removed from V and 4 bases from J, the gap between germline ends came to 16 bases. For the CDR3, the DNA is TGTGCCAGTAGTATAGAGGACGGAACCGCAAGGAATCAGCCCCAGCATTTT. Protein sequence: CASSIEDGTARNQPQHF.

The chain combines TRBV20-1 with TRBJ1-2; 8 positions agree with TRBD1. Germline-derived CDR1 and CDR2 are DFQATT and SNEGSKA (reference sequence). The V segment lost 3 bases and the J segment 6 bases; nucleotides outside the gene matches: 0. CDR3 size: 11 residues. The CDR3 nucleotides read TGCAGTGCTAGGGACAGGGATGGCTACACCTTC. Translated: CSARDRDGYTF.

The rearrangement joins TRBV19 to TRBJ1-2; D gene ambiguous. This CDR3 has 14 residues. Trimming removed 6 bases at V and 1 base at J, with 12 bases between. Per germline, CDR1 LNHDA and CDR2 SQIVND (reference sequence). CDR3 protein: CASSDIGSNYGYTF. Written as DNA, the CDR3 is TGTGCCAGTAGCGACATAGGAAGTAACTATGGCTACACCTTC.

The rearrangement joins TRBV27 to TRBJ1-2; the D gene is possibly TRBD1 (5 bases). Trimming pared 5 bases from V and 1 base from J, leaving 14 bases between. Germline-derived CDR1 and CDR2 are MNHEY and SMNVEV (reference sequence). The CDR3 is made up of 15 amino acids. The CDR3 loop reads CASSPGHPFNYGYTF. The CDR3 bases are TGTGCCAGCAGTCCCGGACACCCTTTTAACTATGGCTACACCTTC.

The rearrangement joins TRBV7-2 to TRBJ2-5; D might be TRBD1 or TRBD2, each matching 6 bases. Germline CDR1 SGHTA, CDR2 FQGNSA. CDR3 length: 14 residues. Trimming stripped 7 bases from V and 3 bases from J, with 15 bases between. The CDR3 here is CASTKKGGKETQYF. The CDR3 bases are TGTGCCAGCACAAAAAAGGGGGGTAAAGAGACCCAGTACTTC.

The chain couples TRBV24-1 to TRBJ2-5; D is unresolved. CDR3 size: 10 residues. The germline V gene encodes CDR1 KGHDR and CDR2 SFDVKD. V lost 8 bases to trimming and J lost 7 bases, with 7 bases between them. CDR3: CATNPRTQYF. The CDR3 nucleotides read TGTGCCACCAACCCTCGGACCCAGTACTTC.

CDR3 nucleotide sequence: TGTGCCAGCAGCGGACCCACAGCCTCCTCCTCTGGGGCCAACGTCCTGACTTTC. This codes for CASSGPTASSSGANVLTF. This chain uses TRBV9 with TRBJ2-6, with unresolved D. The CDR3 spans 18 residues. The germline V gene has CDR1 SGDLS and CDR2 YYNGEE. V was shortened by 3 bases and J by 0 bases, with 16 bases between the two germline ends.

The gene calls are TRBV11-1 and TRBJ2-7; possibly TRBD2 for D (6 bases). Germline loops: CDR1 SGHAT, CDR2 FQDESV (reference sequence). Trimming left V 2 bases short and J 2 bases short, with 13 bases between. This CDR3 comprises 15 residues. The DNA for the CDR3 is TGTGCCAGCAGCTTAAGACGGGGGAGGACCTACGAGCAGTACTTC. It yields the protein CASSLRRGRTYEQYF.

The CDR3 coding sequence is TGTGCCAGCAGTGAAATAGCGGGGGCCGCAGATACGCAGTATTTT. It codes for CASSEIAGAADTQYF. The genes are TRBV6-1 and TRBJ2-3, with 9 bases matching TRBD2. The CDR3 extends over 15 amino acids. V dropped 2 bases and J dropped 4; count of bases not matched to a gene: 4. Germline-derived CDR1 and CDR2 are MNHNS and SASEGT.

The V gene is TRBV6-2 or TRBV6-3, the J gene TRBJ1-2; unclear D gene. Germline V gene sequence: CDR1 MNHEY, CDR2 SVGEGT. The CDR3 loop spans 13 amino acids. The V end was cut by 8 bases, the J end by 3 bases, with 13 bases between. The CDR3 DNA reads TGTGCCAGCGACGGAGCGGGAGACTATGGCTACACCTTC. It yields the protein CASDGAGDYGYTF.

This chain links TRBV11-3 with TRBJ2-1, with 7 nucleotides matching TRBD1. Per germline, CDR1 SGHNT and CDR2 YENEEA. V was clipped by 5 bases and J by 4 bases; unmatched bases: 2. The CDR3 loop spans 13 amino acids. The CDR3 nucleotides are TGTGCCAGCAGCGACAGGGTTTACAATGAGCAGTTCTTC. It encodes CASSDRVYNEQFF.

The CDR3 spells CASTVLGGINEQFF. CDR3 sequence (DNA): TGTGCCAGCACCGTTCTTGGGGGTATCAATGAGCAGTTCTTC. The chain links TRBV2 to TRBJ2-1, with D perhaps given as TRBD1 or TRBD2 (5 bases each). CDR1 SNHLY and CDR2 FYNNEI come from the germline V gene. V was cut by 7 bases and J by 6 bases, with 16 bases left in between. CDR3 length: 14 residues.

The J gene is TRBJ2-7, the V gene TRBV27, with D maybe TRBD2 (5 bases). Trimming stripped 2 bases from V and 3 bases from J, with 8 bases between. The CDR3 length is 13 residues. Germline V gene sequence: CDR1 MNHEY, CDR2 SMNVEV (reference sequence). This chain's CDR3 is CASSLEGNYEQYF. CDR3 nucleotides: TGTGCCAGCAGTTTAGAGGGTAACTACGAGCAGTACTTC.

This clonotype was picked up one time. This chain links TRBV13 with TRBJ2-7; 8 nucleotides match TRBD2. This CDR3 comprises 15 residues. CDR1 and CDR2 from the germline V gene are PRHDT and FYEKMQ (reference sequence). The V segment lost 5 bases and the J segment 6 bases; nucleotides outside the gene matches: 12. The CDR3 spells CASSPLRGGLVEQYF. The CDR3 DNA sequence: TGTGCCAGCAGCCCCCTACGGGGGGGCCTTGTCGAGCAGTACTTC.

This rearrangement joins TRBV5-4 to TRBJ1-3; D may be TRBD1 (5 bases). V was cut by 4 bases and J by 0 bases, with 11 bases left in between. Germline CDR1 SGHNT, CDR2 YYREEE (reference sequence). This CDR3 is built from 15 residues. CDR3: CASSPGTHSGNTIYF. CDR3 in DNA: TGTGCCAGCAGCCCCGGGACTCACTCTGGAAACACCATATATTTT.

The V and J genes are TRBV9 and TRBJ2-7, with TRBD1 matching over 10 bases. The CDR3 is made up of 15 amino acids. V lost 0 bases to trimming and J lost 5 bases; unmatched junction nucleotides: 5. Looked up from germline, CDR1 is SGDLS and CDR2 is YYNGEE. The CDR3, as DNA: TGTGCCAGCAGCGTAGAGGGACAGGGGACGGACGAGCAGTACTTC. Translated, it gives CASSVEGQGTDEQYF.

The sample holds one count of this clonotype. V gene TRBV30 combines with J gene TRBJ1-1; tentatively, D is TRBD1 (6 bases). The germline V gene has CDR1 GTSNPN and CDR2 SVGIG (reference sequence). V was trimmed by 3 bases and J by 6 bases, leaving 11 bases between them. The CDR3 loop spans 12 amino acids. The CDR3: CAWRQGTSEAFF. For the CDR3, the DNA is TGTGCCTGGAGACAGGGTACGTCTGAAGCTTTCTTT.

The CDR3 here is CASSLPPGRSYNEQFF. CDR3 DNA sequence: TGTGCCAGCAGCTTACCGCCGGGTCGATCCTACAATGAGCAGTTCTTC. The chain carries TRBV11-2 and TRBJ2-1; no definite D call. Germline CDR1 SGHAT, CDR2 FQNNGV. The CDR3 totals 16 residues. V lost 2 bases and J 1 base, leaving 12 bases between the germline ends. The whole variable domain, filled in from reference TRBV11-2 and TRBJ2-1, reads EAGVAQSPRYKIIEKRQSVAFWCNPISGHATLYWYQQILGQGPKLLIQFQNNGVVDDSQLPKDRFSAERLKGVDSTLKIQPAKLEDSAVYLCASSLPPGRSYNEQFFGPGTRLTVL.

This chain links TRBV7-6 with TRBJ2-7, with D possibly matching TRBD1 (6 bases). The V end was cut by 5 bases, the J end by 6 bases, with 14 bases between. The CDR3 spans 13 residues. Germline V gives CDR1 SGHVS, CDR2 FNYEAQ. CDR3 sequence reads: CASSVTGLGEQYF. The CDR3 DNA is TGTGCCAGCAGCGTCACAGGGTTAGGCGAGCAGTACTTC.

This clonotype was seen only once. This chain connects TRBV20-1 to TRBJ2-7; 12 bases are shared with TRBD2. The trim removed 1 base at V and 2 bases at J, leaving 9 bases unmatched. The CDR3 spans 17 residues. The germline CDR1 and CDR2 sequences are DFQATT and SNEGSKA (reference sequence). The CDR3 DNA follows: TGCAGTGCTAGAGGGTTGGCCGGACTAGCGGGGACCTACGAGCAGTACTTC. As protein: CSARGLAGLAGTYEQYF.

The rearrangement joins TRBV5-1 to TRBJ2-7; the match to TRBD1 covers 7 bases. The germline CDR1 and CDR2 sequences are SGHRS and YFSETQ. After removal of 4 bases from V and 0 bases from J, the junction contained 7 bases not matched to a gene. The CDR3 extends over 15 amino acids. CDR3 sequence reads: CASSQWDSSSYEQYF. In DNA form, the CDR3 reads TGCGCCAGCAGCCAATGGGACAGCAGCTCCTACGAGCAGTACTTC.

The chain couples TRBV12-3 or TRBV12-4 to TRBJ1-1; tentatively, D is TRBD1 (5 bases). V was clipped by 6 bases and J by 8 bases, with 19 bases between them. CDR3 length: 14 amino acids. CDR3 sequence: CASSFQGRLTEAFF. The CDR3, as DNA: TGTGCCAGCAGCTTCCAGGGAAGACTGACAGAAGCTTTCTTT.

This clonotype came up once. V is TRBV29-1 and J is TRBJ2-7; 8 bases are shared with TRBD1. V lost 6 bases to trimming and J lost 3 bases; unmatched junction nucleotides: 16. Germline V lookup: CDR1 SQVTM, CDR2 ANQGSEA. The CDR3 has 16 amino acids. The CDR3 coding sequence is TGCAGCGTAGCTAATCTTCCAGGGGGCTCCTACTACGAGCAGTACTTC. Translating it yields CSVANLPGGSYYEQYF.

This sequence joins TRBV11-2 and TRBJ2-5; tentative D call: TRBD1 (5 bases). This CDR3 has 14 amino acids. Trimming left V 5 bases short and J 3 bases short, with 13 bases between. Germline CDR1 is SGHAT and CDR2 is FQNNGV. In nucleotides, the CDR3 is TGTGCCAGCAGCCCCGGCAGGGTAGAAGAGACCCAGTACTTC. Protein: CASSPGRVEETQYF. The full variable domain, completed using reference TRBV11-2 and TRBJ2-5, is EAGVAQSPRYKIIEKRQSVAFWCNPISGHATLYWYQQILGQGPKLLIQFQNNGVVDDSQLPKDRFSAERLKGVDSTLKIQPAKLEDSAVYLCASSPGRVEETQYFGPGTRLLVL.

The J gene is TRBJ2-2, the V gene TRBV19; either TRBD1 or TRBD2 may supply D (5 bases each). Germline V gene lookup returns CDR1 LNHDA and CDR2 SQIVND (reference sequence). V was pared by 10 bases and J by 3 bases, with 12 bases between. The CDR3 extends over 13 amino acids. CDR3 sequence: CATPGRYTGELFF. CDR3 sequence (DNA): TGTGCCACCCCGGGACGGTACACCGGGGAGCTGTTTTTT. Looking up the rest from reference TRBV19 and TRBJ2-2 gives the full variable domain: DGGITQSPKYLFRKEGQNVTLSCEQNLNHDAMYWYRQDPGQGLRLIYYSQIVNDFQKGDIAEGYSVSREKKESFPLTVTSAQKNPTAFYLCATPGRYTGELFFGEGSRLTVL.